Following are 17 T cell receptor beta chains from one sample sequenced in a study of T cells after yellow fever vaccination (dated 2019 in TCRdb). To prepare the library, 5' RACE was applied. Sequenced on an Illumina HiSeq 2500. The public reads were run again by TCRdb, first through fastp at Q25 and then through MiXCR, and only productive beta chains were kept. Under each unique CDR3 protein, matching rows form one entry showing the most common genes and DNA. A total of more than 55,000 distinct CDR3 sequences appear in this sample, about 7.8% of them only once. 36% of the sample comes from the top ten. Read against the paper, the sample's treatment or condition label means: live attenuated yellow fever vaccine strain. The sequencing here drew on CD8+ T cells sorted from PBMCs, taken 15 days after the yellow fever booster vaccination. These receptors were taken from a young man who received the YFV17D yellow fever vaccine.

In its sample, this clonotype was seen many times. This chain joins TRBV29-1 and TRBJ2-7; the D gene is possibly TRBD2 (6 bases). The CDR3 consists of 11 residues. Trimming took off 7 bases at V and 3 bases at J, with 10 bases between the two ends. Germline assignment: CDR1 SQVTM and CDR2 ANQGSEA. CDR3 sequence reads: CSGLADYEQYF. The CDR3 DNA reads TGCAGCGGGTTAGCGGACTACGAGCAGTACTTC.

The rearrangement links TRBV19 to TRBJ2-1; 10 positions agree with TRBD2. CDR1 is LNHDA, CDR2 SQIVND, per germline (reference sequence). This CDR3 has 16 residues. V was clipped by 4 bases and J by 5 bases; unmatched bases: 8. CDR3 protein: CASSTEAGGTDNEQFF. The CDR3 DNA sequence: TGTGCCAGTAGTACGGAAGCGGGAGGGACCGACAATGAGCAGTTCTTC.

The CDR3: CASSQLPGTDTQYF. For the CDR3, the DNA is TGTGCCAGCAGTCAACTACCTGGCACAGATACGCAGTATTTT. V and J are TRBV7-6 and TRBJ2-3; no clear D. This CDR3 contains 14 residues. Germline lookup yields CDR1 SGHVS and CDR2 FNYEAQ. V was clipped by 6 bases and J by 1 base, with 11 bases between them.

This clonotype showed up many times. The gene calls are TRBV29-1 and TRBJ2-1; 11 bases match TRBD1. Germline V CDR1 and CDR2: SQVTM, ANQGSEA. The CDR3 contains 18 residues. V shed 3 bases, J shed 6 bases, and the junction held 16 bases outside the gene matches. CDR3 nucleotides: TGCAGCGTTGACTTTGCCGGGACAGGGGGAGACAGGTCCAATGAGCAGTTCTTC. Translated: CSVDFAGTGGDRSNEQFF.

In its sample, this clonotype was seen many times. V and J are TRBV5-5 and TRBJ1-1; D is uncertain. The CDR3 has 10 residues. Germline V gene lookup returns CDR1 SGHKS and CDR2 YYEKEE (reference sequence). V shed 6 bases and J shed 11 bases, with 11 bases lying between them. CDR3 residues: CASTGNEAFF. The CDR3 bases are TGTGCCAGCACCGGAAACGAGGCTTTCTTT.

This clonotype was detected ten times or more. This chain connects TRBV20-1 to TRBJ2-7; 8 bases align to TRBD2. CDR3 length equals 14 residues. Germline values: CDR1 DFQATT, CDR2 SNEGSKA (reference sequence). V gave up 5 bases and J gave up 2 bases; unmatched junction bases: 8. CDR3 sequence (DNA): TGCAGTGCTCGGAGCGGGAGCTCAACCTACGAGCAGTACTTC. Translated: CSARSGSSTYEQYF.

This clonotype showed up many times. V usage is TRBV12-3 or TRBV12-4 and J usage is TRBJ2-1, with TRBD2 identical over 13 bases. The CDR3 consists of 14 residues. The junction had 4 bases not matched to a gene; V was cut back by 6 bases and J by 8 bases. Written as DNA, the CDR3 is TGTGCCAGCAGGGGGACTAGCGGGACCTATGAGCAGTTCTTC. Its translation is CASRGTSGTYEQFF.

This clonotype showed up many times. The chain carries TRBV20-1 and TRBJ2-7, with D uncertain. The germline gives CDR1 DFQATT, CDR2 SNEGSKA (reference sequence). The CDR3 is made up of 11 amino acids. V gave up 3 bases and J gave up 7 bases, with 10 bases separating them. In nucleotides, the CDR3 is TGCAGTGCTAGCCAAGGGCTTGAGCAGTACTTC. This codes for CSASQGLEQYF.

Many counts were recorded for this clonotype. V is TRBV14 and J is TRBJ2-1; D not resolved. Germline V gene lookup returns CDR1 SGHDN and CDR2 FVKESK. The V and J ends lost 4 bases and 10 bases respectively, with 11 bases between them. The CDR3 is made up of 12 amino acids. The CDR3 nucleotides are TGTGCCAGCAGCCTTCGGACCGCCGAGCAGTTCTTC. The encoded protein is CASSLRTAEQFF.

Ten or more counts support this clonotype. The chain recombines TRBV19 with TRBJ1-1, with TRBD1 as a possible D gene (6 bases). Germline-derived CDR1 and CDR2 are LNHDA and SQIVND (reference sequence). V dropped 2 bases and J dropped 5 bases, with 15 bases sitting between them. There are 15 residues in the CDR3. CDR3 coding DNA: TGTGCCAGTAGTATATCCCACACAGGGAGGACTGAAGCTTTCTTT. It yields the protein CASSISHTGRTEAFF.

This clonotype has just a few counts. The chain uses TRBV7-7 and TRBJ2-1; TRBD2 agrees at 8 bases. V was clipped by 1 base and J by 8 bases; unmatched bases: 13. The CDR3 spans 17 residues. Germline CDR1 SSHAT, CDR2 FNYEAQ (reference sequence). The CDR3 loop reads CASSLVSGTRVTDEQFF. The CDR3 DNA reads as TGTGCCAGCAGCTTAGTTTCCGGGACTAGAGTTACAGATGAGCAGTTCTTC.

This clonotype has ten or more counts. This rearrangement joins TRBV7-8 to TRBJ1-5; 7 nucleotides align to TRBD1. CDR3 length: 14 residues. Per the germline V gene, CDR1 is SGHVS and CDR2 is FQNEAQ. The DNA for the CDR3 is TGTGCGAGCGTGGACAGGATAGGGAATCAGCCCCAGCATTTT. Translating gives CASVDRIGNQPQHF.

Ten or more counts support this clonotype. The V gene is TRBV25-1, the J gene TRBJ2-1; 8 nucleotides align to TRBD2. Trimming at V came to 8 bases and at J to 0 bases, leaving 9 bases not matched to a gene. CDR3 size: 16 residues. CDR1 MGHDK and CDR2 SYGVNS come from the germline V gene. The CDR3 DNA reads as TGTGCCAGCCCAGGACTAGCACAACGCTCCTACAATGAGCAGTTCTTC. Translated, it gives CASPGLAQRSYNEQFF.

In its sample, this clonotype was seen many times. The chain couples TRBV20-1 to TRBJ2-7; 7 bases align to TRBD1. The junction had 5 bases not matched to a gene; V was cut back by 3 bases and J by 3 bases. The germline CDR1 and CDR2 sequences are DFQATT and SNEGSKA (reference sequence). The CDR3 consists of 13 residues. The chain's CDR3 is CSARGTENYEQYF. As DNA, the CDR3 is TGCAGTGCTAGGGGGACAGAGAACTACGAGCAGTACTTC.

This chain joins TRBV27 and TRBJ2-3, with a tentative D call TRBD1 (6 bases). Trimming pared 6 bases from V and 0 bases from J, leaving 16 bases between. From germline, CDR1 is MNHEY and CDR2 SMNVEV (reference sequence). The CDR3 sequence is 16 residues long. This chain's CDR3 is CASRVLQGSSTDTQYF. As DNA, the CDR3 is TGTGCCAGCAGAGTTCTACAGGGTTCTAGCACAGATACGCAGTATTTT.

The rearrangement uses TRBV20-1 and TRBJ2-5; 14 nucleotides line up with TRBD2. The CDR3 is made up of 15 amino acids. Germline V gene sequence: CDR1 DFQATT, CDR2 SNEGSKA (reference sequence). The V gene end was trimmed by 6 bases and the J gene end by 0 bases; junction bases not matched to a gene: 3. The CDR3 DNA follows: TGCAGTGCGGGGACTAGCGGGAGCGACCAAGAGACCCAGTACTTC. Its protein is CSAGTSGSDQETQYF.

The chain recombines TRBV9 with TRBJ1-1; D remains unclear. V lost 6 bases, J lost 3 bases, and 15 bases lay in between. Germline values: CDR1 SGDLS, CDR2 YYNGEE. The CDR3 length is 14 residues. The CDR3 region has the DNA TGTGCCAGCACCCCCACCCCCTCGGACACTGAAGCTTTCTTT. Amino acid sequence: CASTPTPSDTEAFF.